This passage covers 32 T cell receptor beta chains from one sample sequenced in a study of CD8 T cells in Susac syndrome (dated by TCRdb to the late 2010s). The protocol used for the library was the immunoSEQ multiplex PCR assay. RNA was extracted with the RNeasy kit and 0.5 to 1 ug was reverse transcribed using random hexamers. TCRdb reprocessing: public reads trimmed at Q25 with fastp, clones called with MiXCR, in-frame beta chains kept. Each record represents a unique CDR3 protein, reported with the most common genes and DNA among its rows. The sample records over 120,000 distinct CDR3 sequences, 94% of which are singletons. 0.075% to 0.1% of the sample is taken by the ten largest. Input material: CD4+ T cells from PBMCs. These receptors were taken from a human donor in good health.

V usage is TRBV20-1 and J usage is TRBJ2-7; 11 bases map to TRBD2. The V gene end was trimmed by 0 bases and the J gene end by 4 bases; junction bases not matched to a gene: 5. Germline values: CDR1 DFQATT, CDR2 SNEGSKA (reference sequence). The CDR3 has 15 amino acids. The CDR3, as DNA: TGCAGTGCTAGAGATGGAACTAGCGGGGGTTACGAGCAGTACTTC. Amino acid sequence: CSARDGTSGGYEQYF.

The rearrangement joins TRBV29-1 to TRBJ2-5; 7 positions match TRBD2. Losses at the gene ends were 3 bases for V and 7 bases for J; bases not matched to a gene: 8. The CDR3 spans 13 residues. Germline CDR1 is SQVTM and CDR2 is ANQGSEA. The CDR3 spells CSVERERDGTQYF. CDR3 nucleotide sequence: TGCAGCGTTGAGCGGGAGCGAGATGGGACCCAGTACTTC.

The CDR3 here is CACLIQGIQYF. DNA of the CDR3: TGTGCCTGCCTGATACAGGGGATTCAGTACTTC. The gene calls are TRBV30 and TRBJ2-4; 7 nucleotides agree with TRBD1. The CDR3 is 11 amino acids. Per the germline V gene, CDR1 is GTSNPN and CDR2 is SVGIG (reference sequence). J gave up 10 bases and V 6 bases, and 6 bases lay outside the gene matches.

This chain joins TRBV6-6 and TRBJ1-4; D is possibly TRBD1 (6 bases). In germline, CDR1 is MNHNY, CDR2 SVGAGI (reference sequence). The CDR3 loop spans 12 amino acids. V lost 8 bases and J lost 7, with 11 bases in between. CDR3 region: CASYREGEKLFF. DNA for the CDR3: TGTGCCAGCTACAGGGAAGGTGAAAAACTGTTTTTT.

The chain combines TRBV2 with TRBJ2-2; 11 bases fit TRBD1. Germline V lookup: CDR1 SNHLY, CDR2 FYNNEI. The CDR3 is 14 amino acids. Losses at the gene ends were 7 bases for V and 5 bases for J; bases not matched to a gene: 3. CDR3 residues: CASIRDRGTGELFF. As DNA, the CDR3 is TGTGCCAGCATCCGGGACAGGGGGACCGGGGAGCTGTTTTTT. Based on the CDR3 plus reference TRBV2 and TRBJ2-2, the full variable domain is EPEVTQTPSHQVTQMGQEVILRCVPISNHLYFYWYRQILGQKVEFLVSFYNNEISEKSEIFDDQFSVERPDGSNFTLKIRSTKLEDSAMYFCASIRDRGTGELFFGEGSRLTVL.

The chain has TRBV30 and TRBJ1-4; 9 nucleotides match TRBD1. Germline loops: CDR1 GTSNPN, CDR2 SVGIG (reference sequence). The CDR3 spans 14 residues. V dropped 4 bases and J dropped 7; count of bases not matched to a gene: 7. Written as DNA, the CDR3 is TGTGCCTGGACCACAGGGGGCACTGGTGAAAAACTGTTTTTT. Its protein is CAWTTGGTGEKLFF.

This chain uses TRBV4-1 with TRBJ2-2; 7 positions agree with TRBD1. Germline values: CDR1 MGHRA, CDR2 YSYEKL. The V segment lost 0 bases and the J segment 0 bases; nucleotides outside the gene matches: 4. This CDR3 is built from 17 residues. The CDR3, as DNA: TGCGCCAGCAGCCAAGATCAACAGGGGACGAACACCGGGGAGCTGTTTTTT. Encoded protein: CASSQDQQGTNTGELFF.

This sequence joins TRBV6-5 and TRBJ1-2, with D perhaps TRBD1 (6 bases). V was clipped by 10 bases and J by 6 bases, with 12 bases between them. This CDR3 contains 11 residues. CDR1 and CDR2 (germline): MNHEY, SVGAGI. The CDR3 here is CATVDRNGYTF. The CDR3 DNA follows: TGTGCCACCGTAGACAGGAATGGCTACACCTTC.

The chain joins TRBV5-1 to TRBJ2-1, with D maybe TRBD2 (6 bases). V was cut by 5 bases and J by 7 bases, with 19 bases left in between. CDR3 length: 15 residues. CDR1 and CDR2 from the germline V gene are SGHRS and YFSETQ. CDR3 loop: CASRSLASGMNEQFF. CDR3 bases: TGCGCCAGCAGATCCCTAGCGTCGGGCATGAATGAGCAGTTCTTC.

V is TRBV20-1 and J is TRBJ1-5, with D maybe TRBD1 (5 bases). Germline V lookup: CDR1 DFQATT, CDR2 SNEGSKA (reference sequence). V lost 8 bases, J lost 0 bases, and 26 bases lay in between. The CDR3 has 18 residues. CDR3 residues: CSTSMRQLGEYSNQPQHF. The CDR3 nucleotides are TGCAGTACCAGCATGAGACAGCTGGGAGAGTATAGCAATCAGCCCCAGCATTTT.

The V gene is TRBV18, the J gene TRBJ2-3; 13 nucleotides line up with TRBD2. This CDR3 contains 16 residues. The V segment lost 6 bases and the J segment 2 bases; nucleotides outside the gene matches: 5. Germline V gives CDR1 KGHSH, CDR2 LQKENI. Here the CDR3 reads CASSPGTSGITDTQYF. The CDR3 DNA reads as TGTGCCAGCTCCCCTGGGACTAGCGGGATCACAGATACGCAGTATTTT.

The chain combines TRBV12-3 or TRBV12-4 with TRBJ1-1; unclear D gene. CDR3 length: 14 residues. V was cut by 6 bases and J by 6 bases, with 17 bases left in between. CDR3 residues: CASSPGIKAPEAFF. The CDR3 DNA reads as TGTGCCAGCAGCCCGGGCATAAAAGCCCCTGAAGCTTTCTTT.

The chain joins TRBV19 to TRBJ2-1; 8 bases line up with TRBD1. Trimming took 6 bases from V and 9 from J; bases not matched to a gene: 7. CDR3 size: 13 residues. Germline V gene data show CDR1 as LNHDA and CDR2 as SQIVND (reference sequence). CDR3: CASSPQGVSEQFF. The CDR3, as DNA: TGTGCCAGTAGCCCACAGGGGGTTAGTGAGCAGTTCTTC.

This clonotype came up once. The chain has TRBV10-3 and TRBJ1-1, with 8 nucleotides matching TRBD1. Germline CDR1 and CDR2: ENHRY and SYGVKD. V trimming: 10 bases; J trimming: 0 bases; junction bases outside the gene matches: 10. CDR3 length equals 15 residues. The CDR3, as DNA: TGTGCCACACGGAATACGGGACAGGTGAACACTGAAGCTTTCTTT. Translating it yields CATRNTGQVNTEAFF.

This clonotype was counted once. V and J are TRBV4-1 and TRBJ2-6; tentatively, D is TRBD1 or TRBD2 (5 bases each). The V end lost 4 bases, the J end lost 2 bases, and 12 bases lay between the germline ends. This CDR3 has 16 amino acids. The germline V gene has CDR1 MGHRA and CDR2 YSYEKL. The CDR3 here is CASSRSGGPGANVLTF. CDR3 bases: TGCGCCAGCAGCCGTTCTGGGGGACCTGGGGCCAACGTCCTGACTTTC.

This clonotype appeared a single time. The V gene is TRBV24-1, the J gene TRBJ2-6; the match to TRBD1 covers 9 bases. Germline V gene sequence: CDR1 KGHDR, CDR2 SFDVKD. This CDR3 has 19 amino acids. Trimming cost V 4 bases and J 0 bases; bases outside gene matches: 9. The DNA for the CDR3 is TGTGCCACCAGTGAATCCGGGACAGGGACTACCTCTGGGGCCAACGTCCTGACTTTC. Translation: CATSESGTGTTSGANVLTF.

The V call is TRBV6-1, the J call TRBJ2-3, with TRBD2 matching 14 bases. Germline V CDR1 and CDR2: MNHNS, SASEGT. The CDR3 loop spans 14 amino acids. The J segment lost 8 bases and the V segment lost 6 bases, leaving 4 bases of the junction unmatched. The CDR3 nucleotides are TGTGCCAGCAGCGGACTAGCGGGAGGAGCTACGCAGTATTTT. Protein sequence: CASSGLAGGATQYF.

This chain links TRBV20-1 with TRBJ2-2; no definite D call. The CDR3 runs to 12 residues. V lost 6 bases, J lost 6 bases, and 11 bases lay in between. Per germline, CDR1 DFQATT and CDR2 SNEGSKA (reference sequence). DNA of the CDR3: TGCAGTGCCCCAGACCGGTCCGGGGAGCTGTTTTTT. Translating gives CSAPDRSGELFF.

V usage is TRBV10-3 and J usage is TRBJ2-3; D is undetermined. Germline CDR1 and CDR2: ENHRY and SYGVKD. The CDR3 runs 16 residues. Deletions cut 2 bases from V and 4 bases from J, with 16 bases between. The chain's CDR3 is CAISEPRAGLADTQYF. CDR3 nucleotides: TGTGCCATCAGTGAGCCTAGGGCCGGGCTGGCAGATACGCAGTATTTT.

This sequence joins TRBV29-1 and TRBJ2-7; tentatively, D is TRBD2 (5 bases). The V end was cut by 4 bases, the J end by 2 bases, with 15 bases between. Germline loops: CDR1 SQVTM, CDR2 ANQGSEA. This CDR3 is built from 14 residues. The CDR3 nucleotides are TGCAGCGTTGGTAGGAGCGGAAACCCCTACGAGCAGTACTTC. Translation: CSVGRSGNPYEQYF.

The chain employs TRBV7-2 and TRBJ2-5; possible D gene TRBD2, 6 bases. The CDR3 totals 13 residues. Trimming cost V 4 bases and J 5 bases, with 11 bases left between them. Germline assignment: CDR1 SGHTA and CDR2 FQGNSA. DNA of the CDR3: TGTGCCAGCAGCTGGAGGGAAGGGGAGACCCAGTACTTC. Translation: CASSWREGETQYF. Together with reference TRBV7-2 and TRBJ2-5, the CDR3 gives the full variable domain: GAGVSQSPSNKVTEKGKDVELRCDPISGHTALYWYRQSLGQGLEFLIYFQGNSAPDKSGLPSDRFSAERTGGSVSTLTIQRTQQEDSAVYLCASSWREGETQYFGPGTRLLVL.

This chain uses TRBV7-9 with TRBJ2-7; 12 positions agree with TRBD1. CDR1 SEHNR and CDR2 FQNEAQ come from the germline V gene (reference sequence). The CDR3 loop spans 16 amino acids. J was trimmed by 1 base and V by 5 bases; bases with no gene match: 6. The CDR3 region is CASSLGTGGDSYEQYF. CDR3 nucleotides: TGTGCCAGCAGCCTAGGGACAGGGGGCGATTCCTACGAGCAGTACTTC.

The chain joins TRBV30 to TRBJ2-1, with a tentative D call TRBD1 (7 bases). Trimming took 5 bases from V and 0 from J, leaving 14 bases between them. Germline-derived CDR1 and CDR2 are GTSNPN and SVGIG (reference sequence). This CDR3 is 15 amino acids long. The CDR3 region is CAWGGGLRSYNEQFF. CDR3 DNA sequence: TGTGCCTGGGGAGGGGGCCTCCGCTCCTACAATGAGCAGTTCTTC.

The count of this clonotype is one. The chain employs TRBV10-3 and TRBJ2-7; 12 positions match TRBD2. The germline CDR1 and CDR2 sequences are ENHRY and SYGVKD. The CDR3 is made up of 14 amino acids. Trimming cost V 4 bases and J 7 bases; bases outside gene matches: 5. The CDR3 sequence is CAISGTTSGSEQYF. The CDR3 bases are TGTGCCATCAGTGGTACGACTAGCGGGAGTGAGCAGTACTTC.

The rearrangement uses TRBV20-1 and TRBJ2-5; no definite D call. Per the germline V gene, CDR1 is DFQATT and CDR2 is SNEGSKA (reference sequence). This CDR3 spans 13 amino acids. The V end was cut by 5 bases, the J end by 1 base, with 11 bases between. The CDR3 loop reads CSAPRTVQETQYF. Here the CDR3 DNA reads TGCAGTGCTCCCCGGACGGTCCAAGAGACCCAGTACTTC.

The chain carries TRBV15 and TRBJ1-3; D is ambiguous. Germline-derived CDR1 and CDR2 are LNHNV and YYDKDF (reference sequence). The CDR3 is 14 residues long. Deletions cut 0 bases from V and 4 bases from J, with 7 bases between. CDR3 sequence (DNA): TGTGCCACCAGCAGAGATCAAGGCGGAAACACCATATATTTT. Translation gives CATSRDQGGNTIYF.

This chain joins TRBV29-1 and TRBJ1-1; weak D call: TRBD1 (5 bases). The germline gives CDR1 SQVTM, CDR2 ANQGSEA. CDR3 length equals 12 residues. The CDR3 bases are TGCAGTGGAAAGTGGGGGTACACTGAAGCTTTCTTT. This gives the protein CSGKWGYTEAFF.

The CDR3: CASSPPVRTGGMNTEAFF. The CDR3, as DNA: TGTGCCAGCTCACCACCGGTGAGGACAGGGGGGATGAACACTGAAGCTTTCTTT. V usage is TRBV18 and J usage is TRBJ1-1, with 10 bases that match TRBD1. The trim removed 0 bases at V and 0 bases at J, leaving 7 bases unmatched. The CDR3 consists of 18 residues. Looked up from germline, CDR1 is KGHSH and CDR2 is LQKENI.

This chain uses TRBV5-1 with TRBJ2-5; D is unresolved. The CDR3 covers 12 residues. Germline CDR1 is SGHRS and CDR2 is YFSETQ. Trimming pared 0 bases from V and 5 bases from J, leaving 5 bases between. CDR3 coding DNA: TGCGCCAGCAGCTTGGAATACGAGACCCAGTACTTC. It specifies CASSLEYETQYF.

The rearrangement uses TRBV5-1 and TRBJ2-7; D is unclear. Trimming took 3 bases from V and 0 from J, leaving 13 bases between them. This CDR3 comprises 15 residues. The germline V gene encodes CDR1 SGHRS and CDR2 YFSETQ. CDR3: CASSYSRLSSYEQYF. Written as DNA, the CDR3 is TGCGCCAGCAGCTACTCTCGATTGAGCTCCTACGAGCAGTACTTC.

This chain uses TRBV9 with TRBJ2-3; 9 positions match TRBD2. The CDR3 is 14 amino acids. Unmatched junction bases numbered 6, after V lost 7 bases and J lost 3 bases. The germline V gene has CDR1 SGDLS and CDR2 YYNGEE. The CDR3 bases are TGTGCCAGCTCTAGCGGGATGAGGACAGATACGCAGTATTTT. It translates to CASSSGMRTDTQYF.

The rearrangement links TRBV5-4 to TRBJ2-5; perhaps TRBD2 as D (5 bases). Germline V lookup: CDR1 SGHNT, CDR2 YYREEE (reference sequence). This CDR3 contains 13 residues. The V gene lost 6 bases and the J gene lost 3 bases, with 12 bases spanning the gap. The CDR3 nucleotides are TGTGCCAGCACCAGCAGAGCGGAAGAGACCCAGTACTTC. As protein: CASTSRAEETQYF.